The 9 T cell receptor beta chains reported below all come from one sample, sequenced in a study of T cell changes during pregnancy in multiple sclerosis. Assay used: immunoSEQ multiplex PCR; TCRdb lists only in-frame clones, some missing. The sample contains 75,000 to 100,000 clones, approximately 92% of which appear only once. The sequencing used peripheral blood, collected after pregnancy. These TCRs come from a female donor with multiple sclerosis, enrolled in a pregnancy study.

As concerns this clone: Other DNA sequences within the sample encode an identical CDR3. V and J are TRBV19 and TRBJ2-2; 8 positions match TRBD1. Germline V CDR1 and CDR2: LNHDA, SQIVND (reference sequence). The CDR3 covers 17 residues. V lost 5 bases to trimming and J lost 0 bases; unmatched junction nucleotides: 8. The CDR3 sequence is CASSDPRGLTNTGELFF. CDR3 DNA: TGTGCCAGTAGTGATCCCAGGGGGCTCACGAACACCGGGGAGCTGTTTTTT.

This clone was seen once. The CDR3 bases are TGTGCCAGCAGCGACGCGAACGACGGCGGCTATGGCTACACCTTC. Its protein is CASSDANDGGYGYTF. The V gene is TRBV6-4, the J gene TRBJ1-2; D uncertain. The CDR3 is 15 amino acids. V lost 6 bases, J lost 4 bases, and 18 bases lay in between. CDR1 and CDR2 from the germline V gene are MRHNA and SNTAGT.

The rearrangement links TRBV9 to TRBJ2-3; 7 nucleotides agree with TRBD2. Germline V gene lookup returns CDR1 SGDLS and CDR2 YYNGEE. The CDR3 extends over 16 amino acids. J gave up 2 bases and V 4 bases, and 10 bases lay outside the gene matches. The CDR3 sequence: CASSYSVGRTTDTQYF. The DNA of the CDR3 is TGTGCCAGCAGCTACTCGGTCGGGAGGACCACAGATACGCAGTATTTT.

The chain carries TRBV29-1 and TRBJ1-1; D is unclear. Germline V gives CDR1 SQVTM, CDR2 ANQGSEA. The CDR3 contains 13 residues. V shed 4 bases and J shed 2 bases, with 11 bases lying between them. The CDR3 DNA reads TGCAGCGTTGGGTACAGAGCTAACACTGAAGCTTTCTTT. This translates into CSVGYRANTEAFF. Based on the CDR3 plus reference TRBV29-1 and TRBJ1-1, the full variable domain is SAVISQKPSRDICQRGTSLTIQCQVDSQVTMMFWYRQQPGQSLTLIATANQGSEATYESGFVIDKFPISRPNLTFSTLTVSNMSPEDSSIYLCSVGYRANTEAFFGQGTRLTVV.

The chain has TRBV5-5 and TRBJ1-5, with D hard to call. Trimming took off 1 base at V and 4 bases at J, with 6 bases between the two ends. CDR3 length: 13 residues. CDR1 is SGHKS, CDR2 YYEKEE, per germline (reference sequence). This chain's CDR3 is CASSLWQNQPQHF. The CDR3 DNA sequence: TGTGCCAGCAGCTTGTGGCAGAATCAGCCCCAGCATTTT.

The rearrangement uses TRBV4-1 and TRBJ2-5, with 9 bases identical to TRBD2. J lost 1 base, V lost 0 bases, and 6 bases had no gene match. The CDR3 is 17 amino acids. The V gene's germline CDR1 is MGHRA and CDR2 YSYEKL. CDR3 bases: TGCGCCAGCAGCCAAGAAAATCCAGCGGGGGGCCAAGAGACCCAGTACTTC. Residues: CASSQENPAGGQETQYF.

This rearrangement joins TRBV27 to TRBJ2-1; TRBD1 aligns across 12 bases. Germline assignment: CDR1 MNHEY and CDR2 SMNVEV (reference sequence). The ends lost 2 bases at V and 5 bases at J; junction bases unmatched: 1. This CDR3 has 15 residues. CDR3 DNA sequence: TGTGCCAGCAGTTTAAGGGACAGGGGGCACAATGAGCAGTTCTTC. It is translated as CASSLRDRGHNEQFF.

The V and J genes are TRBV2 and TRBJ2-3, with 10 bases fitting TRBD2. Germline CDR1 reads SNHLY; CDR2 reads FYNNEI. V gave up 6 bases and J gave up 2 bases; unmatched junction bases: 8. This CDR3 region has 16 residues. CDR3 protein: CASSRKTSGYTDTQYF. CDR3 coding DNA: TGTGCCAGCAGCCGCAAGACTAGCGGGTACACAGATACGCAGTATTTT.

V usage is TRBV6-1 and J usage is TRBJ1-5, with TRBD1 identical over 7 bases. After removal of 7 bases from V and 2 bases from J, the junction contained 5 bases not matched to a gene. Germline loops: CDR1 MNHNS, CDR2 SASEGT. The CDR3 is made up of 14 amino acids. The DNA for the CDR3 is TGTGCCAGCAATAGTGACAGGGGCAATCAGCCCCAGCATTTT. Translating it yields CASNSDRGNQPQHF.